A single T cell receptor beta chain is shown here with its context. Its antigen is unknown. The record originates from a study of T cell responses to AZD1222 COVID-19 vaccine. The study's findings and limits: Baseline seropositives among AZD1222 recipients totaled only 5 to 7. Donors skewed white British and female; clonal diversity was possibly underestimated. Vaccination with two AZD1222 doses was followed by a rise in Spike-specific TCR breadth and depth. Spike as a whole was targeted by vaccine-associated CD4 TCRs, dominant at 160-218 and 743-854.

From germline, CDR1 is LGHDT and CDR2 YNNKEL (reference sequence). The CDR3 runs to 14 residues. With V trimmed by 1 base and J by 4 bases, 0 bases remained unmatched. Sequencing used immunoSEQ multiplex PCR; TCRdb keeps in-frame clones, though not all of them. The sample shows about 99,000 clones, approximately 89% of them seen only once. The TCR originated in an adult who received the AZD1222 COVID-19 vaccine. This sample comprised peripheral blood, obtained 28 days after the second AZD1222 dose. The chain is built from TRBV3-1 (or the pseudogene TRBV3-2) and TRBJ2-1, with 8 bases lining up with TRBD2. This CDR3 is CASSQGLAYNEQFF. CDR3 in DNA: TGTGCCAGCAGCCAAGGACTAGCGTACAATGAGCAGTTCTTC.